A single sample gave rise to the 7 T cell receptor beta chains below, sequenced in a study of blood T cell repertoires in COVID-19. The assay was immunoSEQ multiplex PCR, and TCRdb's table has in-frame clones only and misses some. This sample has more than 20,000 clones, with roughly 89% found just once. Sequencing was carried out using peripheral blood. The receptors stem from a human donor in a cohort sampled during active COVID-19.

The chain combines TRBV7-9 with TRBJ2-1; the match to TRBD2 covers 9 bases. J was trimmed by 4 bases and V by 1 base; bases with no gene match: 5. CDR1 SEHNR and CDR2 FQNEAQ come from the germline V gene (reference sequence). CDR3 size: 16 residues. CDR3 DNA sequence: TGTGCCAGCAGCTTAGAAGGCGGGAGGGTTTACAATGAGCAGTTCTTC. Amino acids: CASSLEGGRVYNEQFF.

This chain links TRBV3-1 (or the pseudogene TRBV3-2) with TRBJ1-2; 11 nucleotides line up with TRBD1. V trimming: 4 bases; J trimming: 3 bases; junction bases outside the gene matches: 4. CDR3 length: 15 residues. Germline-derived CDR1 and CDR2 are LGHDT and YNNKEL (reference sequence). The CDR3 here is CASSRWDRGDYGYTF. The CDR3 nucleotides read TGTGCCAGCAGCCGATGGGACAGGGGGGACTATGGCTACACCTTC.

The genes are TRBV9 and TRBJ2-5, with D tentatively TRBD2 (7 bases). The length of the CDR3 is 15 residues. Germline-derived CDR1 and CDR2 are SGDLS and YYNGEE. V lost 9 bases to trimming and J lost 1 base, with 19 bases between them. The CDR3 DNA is TGTGCCAACAGTTGGGGCGGGGGCTCCCAAGAGACCCAGTACTTC. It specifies CANSWGGGSQETQYF.

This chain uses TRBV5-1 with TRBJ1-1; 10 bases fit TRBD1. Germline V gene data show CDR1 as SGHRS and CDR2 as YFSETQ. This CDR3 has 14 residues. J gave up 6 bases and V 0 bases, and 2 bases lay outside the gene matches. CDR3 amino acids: CASSLGDRGSEAFF. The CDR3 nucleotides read TGCGCCAGCAGCTTGGGGGACAGGGGTTCTGAAGCTTTCTTT.

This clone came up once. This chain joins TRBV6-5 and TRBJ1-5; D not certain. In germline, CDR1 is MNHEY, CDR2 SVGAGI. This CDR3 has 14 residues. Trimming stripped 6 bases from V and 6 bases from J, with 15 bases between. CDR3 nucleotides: TGTGCCAGCAGCGACGGACTAGGTAGTCAGCCCCAGCATTTT. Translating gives CASSDGLGSQPQHF.

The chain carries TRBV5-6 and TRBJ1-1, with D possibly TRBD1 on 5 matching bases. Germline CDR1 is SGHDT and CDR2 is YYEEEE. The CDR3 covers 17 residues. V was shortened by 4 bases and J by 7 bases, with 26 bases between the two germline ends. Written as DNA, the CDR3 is TGTGCCAGCAGCGAGTTAGGGGTTGGGTGGGTTTCTGGTGAAGCTTTCTTT. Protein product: CASSELGVGWVSGEAFF.

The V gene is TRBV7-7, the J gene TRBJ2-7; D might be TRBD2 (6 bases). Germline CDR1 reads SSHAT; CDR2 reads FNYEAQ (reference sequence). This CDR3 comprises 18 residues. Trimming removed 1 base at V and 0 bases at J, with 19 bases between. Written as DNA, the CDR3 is TGTGCCAGCAGCTTAGGCACCGGGACTCGTCGAGGCTCCTACGAGCAGTACTTC. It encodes CASSLGTGTRRGSYEQYF.